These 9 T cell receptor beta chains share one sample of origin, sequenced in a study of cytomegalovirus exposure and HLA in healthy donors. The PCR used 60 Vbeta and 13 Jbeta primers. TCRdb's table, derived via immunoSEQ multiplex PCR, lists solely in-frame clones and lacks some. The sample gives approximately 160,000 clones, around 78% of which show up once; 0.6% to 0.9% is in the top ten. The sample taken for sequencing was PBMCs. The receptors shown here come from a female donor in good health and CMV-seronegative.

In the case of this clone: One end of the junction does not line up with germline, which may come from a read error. The CDR3: CASSQWRNYNEQFF. CDR3 coding DNA: TGTGCCAGCAGCCAGTGGAGGAACTACAATGAGCAGTTCTTC. V is TRBV4-1 and J is TRBJ2-1, with D possibly matching TRBD2 (5 bases). Germline values: CDR1 MGHRA, CDR2 YSYEKL. This CDR3 is 14 amino acids long.

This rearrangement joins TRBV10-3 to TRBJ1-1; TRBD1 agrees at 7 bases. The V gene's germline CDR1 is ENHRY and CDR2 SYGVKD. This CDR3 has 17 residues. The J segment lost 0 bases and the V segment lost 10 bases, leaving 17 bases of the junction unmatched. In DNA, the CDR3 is TGTGCCACGAGATTGGGACAGACAACGAATATGAACACTGAAGCTTTCTTT. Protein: CATRLGQTTNMNTEAFF.

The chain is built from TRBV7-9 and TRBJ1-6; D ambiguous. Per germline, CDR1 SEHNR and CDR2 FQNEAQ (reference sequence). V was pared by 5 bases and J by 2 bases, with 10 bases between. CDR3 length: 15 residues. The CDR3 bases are TGTGCCAGCAGCCGTAGAGGGACCTATAATTCACCCCTCCACTTT. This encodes CASSRRGTYNSPLHF. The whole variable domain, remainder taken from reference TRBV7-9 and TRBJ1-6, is DTGVSQNPRHKITKRGQNVTFRCDPISEHNRLYWYRQTLGQGPEFLTYFQNEAQLEKSRLLSDRFSAERPKGSFSTLEIQRTEQGDSAMYLCASSRRGTYNSPLHFGNGTRLTVT.

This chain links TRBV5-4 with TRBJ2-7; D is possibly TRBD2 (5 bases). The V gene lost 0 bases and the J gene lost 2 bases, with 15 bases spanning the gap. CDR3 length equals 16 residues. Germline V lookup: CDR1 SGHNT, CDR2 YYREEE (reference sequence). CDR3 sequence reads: CASSLGGLNAPYEQYF. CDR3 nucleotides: TGTGCCAGCAGCTTGGGAGGGCTCAACGCCCCCTACGAGCAGTACTTC. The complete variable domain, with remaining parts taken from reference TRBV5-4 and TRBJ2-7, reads ETGVTQSPTHLIKTRGQQVTLRCSSQSGHNTVSWYQQALGQGPQFIFQYYREEENGRGNFPPRFSGLQFPNYSSELNVNALELDDSALYLCASSLGGLNAPYEQYFGPGTRLTVT.

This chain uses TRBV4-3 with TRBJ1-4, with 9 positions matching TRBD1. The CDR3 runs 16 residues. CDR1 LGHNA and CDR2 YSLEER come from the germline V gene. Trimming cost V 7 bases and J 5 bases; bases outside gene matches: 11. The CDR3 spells CASTSSAGQGNEKLFF. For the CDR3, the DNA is TGCGCCAGCACCAGCAGTGCAGGACAGGGGAATGAAAAACTGTTTTTT.

In DNA, the CDR3 is TGTGCCAGCAGCCAGGGGGGATCGAACGAGCAGTACTTC. It is translated as CASSQGGSNEQYF. The V gene is TRBV4-2, the J gene TRBJ2-7, with D possibly TRBD2 on 6 matching bases. CDR3 length: 13 residues. Trimming left V 3 bases short and J 5 bases short, with 11 bases between. Germline CDR1 reads LGHNA; CDR2 reads YNFKEQ.

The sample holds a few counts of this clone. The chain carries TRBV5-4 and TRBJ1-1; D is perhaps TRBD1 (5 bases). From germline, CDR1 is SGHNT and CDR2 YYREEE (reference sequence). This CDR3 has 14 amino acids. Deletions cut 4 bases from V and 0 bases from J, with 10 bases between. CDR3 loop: CASSPTEMNTEAFF. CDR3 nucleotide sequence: TGTGCCAGCAGCCCGACAGAGATGAACACTGAAGCTTTCTTT.

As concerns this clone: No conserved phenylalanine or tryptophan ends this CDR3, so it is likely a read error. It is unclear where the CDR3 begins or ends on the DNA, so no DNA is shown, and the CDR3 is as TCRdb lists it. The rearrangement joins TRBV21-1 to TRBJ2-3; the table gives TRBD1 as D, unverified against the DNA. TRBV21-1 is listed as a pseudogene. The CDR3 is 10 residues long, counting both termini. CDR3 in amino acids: CASSKAGHHY.

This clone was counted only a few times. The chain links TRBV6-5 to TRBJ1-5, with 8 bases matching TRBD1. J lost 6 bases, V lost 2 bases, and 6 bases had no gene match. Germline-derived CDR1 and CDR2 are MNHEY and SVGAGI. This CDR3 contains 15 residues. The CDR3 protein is CASSYDRGGRQPQHF. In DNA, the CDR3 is TGTGCCAGCAGTTACGACAGGGGAGGGCGTCAGCCCCAGCATTTT.